This T cell receptor beta chain was retrieved from a study of spatial heterogeneity in lung cancer. Findings and limits, study-wide: The number of expanded tumor alpha and beta chains correlated with mutation number.

TCRdb reanalysed the 5' RACE reads using MiXCR and keeps one entry per CDR3 protein. The sample lists around 4,400 distinct CDR3 sequences; over 5% were seen once. Time point described: sample taken at primary tumor resection. The V and J ends lost 3 bases and 2 bases, in that order; junction bases with no gene match: 4. This CDR3 region has 16 residues. CDR1 is SGHKS and CDR2 is YYEKEE in the germline V gene (reference sequence). This clonotype was seen ten or more times. What it binds is unknown. This receptor was obtained from a male donor with early-stage non-small cell lung cancer. Sample: lung tumor tissue, taken at surgery. The J gene is TRBJ2-3, the V gene TRBV5-5, with 12 positions matching TRBD2. Here the CDR3 DNA reads TGTGCCAGCAGCTCGGGACTAGCGGGTGTCACAGATACGCAGTATTTT. Its protein is CASSSGLAGVTDTQYF.